This TCR beta chain was captured in a study of blood T cell repertoires in COVID-19. Profiling relied on immunoSEQ multiplex PCR, and the TCRdb table lists in-frame clones only, not all of them. The data hold roughly 250,000 clones, with over 80% observed a single time. Germline CDR1 reads SGHNT; CDR2 reads YENEEA. The length of the CDR3 is 16 residues. V lost 0 bases to trimming and J lost 6 bases, with 18 bases between them. The receptor was derived from a woman aged 18-29 years who had recovered from COVID-19. V gene TRBV11-3 combines with J gene TRBJ2-7; D perhaps matches TRBD2 (6 bases). The sample was PBMCs or T cells enriched from blood (not recorded which). This CDR3 reads CASSLDDWQSLAEQYF. The DNA of the CDR3 is TGTGCCAGCAGCTTAGATGATTGGCAGTCACTAGCCGAGCAGTACTTC.